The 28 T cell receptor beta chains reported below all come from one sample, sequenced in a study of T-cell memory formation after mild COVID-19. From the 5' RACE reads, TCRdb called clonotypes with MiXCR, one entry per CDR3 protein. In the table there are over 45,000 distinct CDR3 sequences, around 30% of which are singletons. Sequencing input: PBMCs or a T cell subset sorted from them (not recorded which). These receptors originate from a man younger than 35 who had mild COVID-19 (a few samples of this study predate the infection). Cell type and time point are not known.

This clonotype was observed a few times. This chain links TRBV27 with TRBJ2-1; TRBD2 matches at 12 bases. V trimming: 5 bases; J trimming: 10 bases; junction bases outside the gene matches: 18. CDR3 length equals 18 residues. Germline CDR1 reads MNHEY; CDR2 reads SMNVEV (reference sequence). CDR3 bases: TGTGCCAGCAGTCCCTTTACTAGCGGGGGGCCTCCCGAGCAAGAGCAGTTCTTC. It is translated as CASSPFTSGGPPEQEQFF.

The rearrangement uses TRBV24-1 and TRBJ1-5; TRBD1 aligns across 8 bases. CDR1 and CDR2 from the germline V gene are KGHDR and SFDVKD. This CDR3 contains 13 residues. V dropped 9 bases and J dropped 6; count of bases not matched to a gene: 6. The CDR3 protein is CATGTGSGQPQHF. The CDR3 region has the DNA TGTGCCACCGGGACAGGCTCCGGTCAGCCCCAGCATTTT.

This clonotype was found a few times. DNA for the CDR3: TGTGCCAGCAGCTTAAGCCGGGGGTACACAGATACGCAGTATTTT. Amino acid sequence: CASSLSRGYTDTQYF. V and J are TRBV11-2 and TRBJ2-3, with a weak D call TRBD2 (6 bases). Germline V CDR1 and CDR2: SGHAT, FQNNGV. This CDR3 spans 15 amino acids. Trimming stripped 2 bases from V and 2 bases from J, with 11 bases between. Drawing the rest from reference TRBV11-2 and TRBJ2-3, the complete variable domain is EAGVAQSPRYKIIEKRQSVAFWCNPISGHATLYWYQQILGQGPKLLIQFQNNGVVDDSQLPKDRFSAERLKGVDSTLKIQPAKLEDSAVYLCASSLSRGYTDTQYFGPGTRLTVL.

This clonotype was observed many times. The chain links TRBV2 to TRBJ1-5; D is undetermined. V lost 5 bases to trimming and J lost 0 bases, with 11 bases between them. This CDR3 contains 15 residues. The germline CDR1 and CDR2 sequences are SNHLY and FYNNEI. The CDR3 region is CASSKSTVSNQPQHF. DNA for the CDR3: TGTGCCAGCAGTAAGAGTACGGTTAGCAATCAGCCCCAGCATTTT.

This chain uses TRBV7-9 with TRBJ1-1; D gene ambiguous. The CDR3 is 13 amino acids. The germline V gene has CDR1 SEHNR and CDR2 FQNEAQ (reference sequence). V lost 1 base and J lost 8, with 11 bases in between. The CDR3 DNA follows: TGTGCCAGCAGCTTAGTTGATGAGAACGAAGCTTTCTTT. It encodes CASSLVDENEAFF.

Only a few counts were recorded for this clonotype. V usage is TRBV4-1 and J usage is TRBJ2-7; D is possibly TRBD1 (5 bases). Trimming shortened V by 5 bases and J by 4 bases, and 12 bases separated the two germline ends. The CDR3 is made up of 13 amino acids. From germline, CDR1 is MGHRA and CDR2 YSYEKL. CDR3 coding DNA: TGCGCCAGCAGCAGGGAAAGGGGATACGAGCAGTACGTC. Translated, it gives CASSRERGYEQYV.

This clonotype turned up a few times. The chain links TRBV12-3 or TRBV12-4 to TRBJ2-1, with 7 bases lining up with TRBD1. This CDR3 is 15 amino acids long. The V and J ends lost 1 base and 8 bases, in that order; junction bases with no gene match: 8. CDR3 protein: CASSLGDSWSDEQFF. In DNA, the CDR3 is TGTGCCAGCAGTTTAGGGGACAGTTGGTCGGATGAGCAGTTCTTC.

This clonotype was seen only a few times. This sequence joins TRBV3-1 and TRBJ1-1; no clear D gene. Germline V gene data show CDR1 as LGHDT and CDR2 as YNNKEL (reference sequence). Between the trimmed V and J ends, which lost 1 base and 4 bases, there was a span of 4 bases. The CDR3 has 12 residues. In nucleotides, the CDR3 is TGTGCCAGCAGCCAAGGATTCACTGAAGCTTTCTTT. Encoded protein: CASSQGFTEAFF.

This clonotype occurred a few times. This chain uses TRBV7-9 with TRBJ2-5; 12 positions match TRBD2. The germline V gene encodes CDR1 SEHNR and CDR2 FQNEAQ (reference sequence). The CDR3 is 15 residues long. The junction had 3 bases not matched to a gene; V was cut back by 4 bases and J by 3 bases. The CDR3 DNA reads TGTGCCAGCAGCTCCACTAGCGGGGGGAAAGAGACCCAGTACTTC. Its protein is CASSSTSGGKETQYF.

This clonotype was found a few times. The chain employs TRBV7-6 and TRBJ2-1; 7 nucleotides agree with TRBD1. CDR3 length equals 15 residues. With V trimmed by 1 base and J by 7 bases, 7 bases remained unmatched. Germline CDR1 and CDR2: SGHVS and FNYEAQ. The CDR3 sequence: CASSLGLEQGNEQFF. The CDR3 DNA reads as TGTGCCAGCAGCTTAGGCCTCGAACAGGGGAATGAGCAGTTCTTC.

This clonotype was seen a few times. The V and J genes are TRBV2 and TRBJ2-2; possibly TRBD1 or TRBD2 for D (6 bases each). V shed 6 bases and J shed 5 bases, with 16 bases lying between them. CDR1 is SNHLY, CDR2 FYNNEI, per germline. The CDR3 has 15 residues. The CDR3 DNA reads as TGTGCCAGCAGATCCGCCCAGGGGAGGACCGGGGAGCTGTTTTTT. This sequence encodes CASRSAQGRTGELFF.

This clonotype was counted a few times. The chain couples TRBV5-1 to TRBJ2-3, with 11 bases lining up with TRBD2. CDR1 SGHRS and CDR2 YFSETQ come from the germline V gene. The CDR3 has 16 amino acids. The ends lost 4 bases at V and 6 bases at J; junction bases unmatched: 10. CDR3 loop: CASSVLLAGVVDTQYF. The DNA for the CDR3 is TGCGCCAGCAGCGTACTACTAGCGGGGGTTGTTGATACGCAGTATTTT.

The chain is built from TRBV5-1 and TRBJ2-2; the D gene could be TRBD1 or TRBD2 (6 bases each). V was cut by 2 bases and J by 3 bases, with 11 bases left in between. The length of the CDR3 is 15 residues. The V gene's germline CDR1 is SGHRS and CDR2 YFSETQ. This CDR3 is CASSFTGAHTGELFF. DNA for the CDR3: TGCGCCAGCAGCTTTACGGGGGCCCACACCGGGGAGCTGTTTTTT.

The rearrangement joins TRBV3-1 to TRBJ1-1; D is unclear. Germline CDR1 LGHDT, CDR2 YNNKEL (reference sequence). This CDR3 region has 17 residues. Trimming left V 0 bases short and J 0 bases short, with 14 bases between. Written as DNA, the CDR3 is TGTGCCAGCAGCCAAGAATCAGCGCGGGCGGTGAACACTGAAGCTTTCTTT. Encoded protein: CASSQESARAVNTEAFF.

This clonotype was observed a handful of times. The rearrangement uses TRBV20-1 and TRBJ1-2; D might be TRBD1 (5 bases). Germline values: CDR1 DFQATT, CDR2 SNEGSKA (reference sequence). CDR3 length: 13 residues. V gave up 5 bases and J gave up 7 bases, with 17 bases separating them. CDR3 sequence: CSARSQGDVGYTF. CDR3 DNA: TGCAGTGCTCGGTCCCAAGGGGATGTTGGCTACACCTTC.

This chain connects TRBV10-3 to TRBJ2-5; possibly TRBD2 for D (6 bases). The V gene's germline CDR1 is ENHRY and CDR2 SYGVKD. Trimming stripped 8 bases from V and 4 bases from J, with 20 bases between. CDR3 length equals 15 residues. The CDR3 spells CAIRGGGAVRETQYF. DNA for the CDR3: TGTGCCATCCGAGGCGGCGGGGCCGTGAGAGAGACCCAGTACTTC.

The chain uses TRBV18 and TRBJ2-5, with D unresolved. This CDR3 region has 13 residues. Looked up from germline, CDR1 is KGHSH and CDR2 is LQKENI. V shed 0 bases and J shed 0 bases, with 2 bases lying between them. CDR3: CASSPPYQETQYF. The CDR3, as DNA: TGTGCCAGCTCACCACCGTACCAAGAGACCCAGTACTTC.

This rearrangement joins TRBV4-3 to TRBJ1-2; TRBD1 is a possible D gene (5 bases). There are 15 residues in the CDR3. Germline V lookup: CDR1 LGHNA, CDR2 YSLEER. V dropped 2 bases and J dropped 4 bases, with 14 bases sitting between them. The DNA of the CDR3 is TGCGCCAGCAGCCAATGGGGCTATCCCACCTATGGCTACACCTTC. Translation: CASSQWGYPTYGYTF.

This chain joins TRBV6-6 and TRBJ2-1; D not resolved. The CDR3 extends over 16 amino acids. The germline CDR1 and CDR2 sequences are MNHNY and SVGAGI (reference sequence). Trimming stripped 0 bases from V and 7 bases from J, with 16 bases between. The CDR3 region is CASSYSLGSSGNEQFF. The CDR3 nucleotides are TGTGCCAGCAGTTACTCATTAGGGTCGAGTGGAAATGAGCAGTTCTTC.

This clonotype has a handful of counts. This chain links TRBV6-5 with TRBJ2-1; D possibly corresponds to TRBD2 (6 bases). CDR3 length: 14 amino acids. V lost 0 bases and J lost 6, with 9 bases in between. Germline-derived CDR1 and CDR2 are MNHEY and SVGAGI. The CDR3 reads CASSYSRGSNEQFF. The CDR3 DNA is TGTGCCAGCAGTTACTCTCGGGGGAGCAATGAGCAGTTCTTC.

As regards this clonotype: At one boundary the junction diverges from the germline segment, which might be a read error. CDR3 in amino acids: CASSQDTGARNIQYF. The CDR3, as DNA: TGCGCCAGCAGCCAAGATACAGGGGCCAGAAACATTCAGTACTTC. The chain employs TRBV4-3 and TRBJ2-4, with TRBD1 matching 7 bases. The CDR3 runs 15 residues. Germline V lookup: CDR1 LGHNA, CDR2 YSLEER.

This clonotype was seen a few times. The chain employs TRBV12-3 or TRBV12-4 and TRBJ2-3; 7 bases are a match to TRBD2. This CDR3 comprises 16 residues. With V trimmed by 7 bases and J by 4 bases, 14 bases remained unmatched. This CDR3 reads CASIQLVGGTADTQYF. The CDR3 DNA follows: TGTGCCAGCATCCAGTTGGTCGGGGGGACGGCAGATACGCAGTATTTT.

The CDR3: CASSYSSNEKLFF. The CDR3 region has the DNA TGTGCCAGCAGTTACTCGAGTAATGAAAAACTGTTTTTT. The chain couples TRBV6-5 to TRBJ1-4; D is unclear. V lost 0 bases to trimming and J lost 4 bases, with 3 bases between them. The CDR3 is 13 amino acids. Germline CDR1 reads MNHEY; CDR2 reads SVGAGI.

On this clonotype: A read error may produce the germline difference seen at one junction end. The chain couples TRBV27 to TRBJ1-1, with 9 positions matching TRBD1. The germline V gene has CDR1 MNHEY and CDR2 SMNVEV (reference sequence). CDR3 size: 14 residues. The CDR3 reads CASTLTGGNTEDFF. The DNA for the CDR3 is TGTGCCAGCACTCTGACAGGGGGAAACACTGAAGATTTCTTT.

In DNA, the CDR3 is TGTGCCAGCAGCTTCGGCAGGGGATATGAGACCCAGTACTTC. Protein: CASSFGRGYETQYF. The chain combines TRBV5-6 with TRBJ2-5; the D gene is possibly TRBD1 (6 bases). V was pared by 2 bases and J by 5 bases, with 13 bases between. The CDR3 extends over 14 amino acids. Germline V gives CDR1 SGHDT, CDR2 YYEEEE.

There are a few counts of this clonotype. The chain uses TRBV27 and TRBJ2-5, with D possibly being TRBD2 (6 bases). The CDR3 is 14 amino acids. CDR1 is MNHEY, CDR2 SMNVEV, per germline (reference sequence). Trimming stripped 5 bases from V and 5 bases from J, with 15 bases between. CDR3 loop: CASSNPGTRETQYF. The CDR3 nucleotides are TGTGCCAGCAGTAACCCGGGGACTCGGGAGACCCAGTACTTC.

CDR3 in amino acids: CASSFDPSRGNTDTQYF. The CDR3 DNA sequence: TGTGCCAGCAGTTTCGACCCCTCGCGGGGGAACACAGATACGCAGTATTTT. This chain links TRBV5-4 with TRBJ2-3; TRBD2 agrees at 7 bases. Losses at the gene ends were 5 bases for V and 2 bases for J; bases not matched to a gene: 14. Germline-derived CDR1 and CDR2 are SGHNT and YYREEE (reference sequence). This CDR3 contains 17 residues.

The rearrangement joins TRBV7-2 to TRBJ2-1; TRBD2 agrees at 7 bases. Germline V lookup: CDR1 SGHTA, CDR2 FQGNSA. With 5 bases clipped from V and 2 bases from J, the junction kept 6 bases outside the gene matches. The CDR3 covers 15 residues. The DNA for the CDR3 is TGTGCCAGCAGCCGTTACAGCGGGGCCTACAATGAGCAGTTCTTC. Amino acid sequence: CASSRYSGAYNEQFF.